Listed here are 29 T cell receptor beta chains from one sample, sequenced in a study of PD-L1 blockade in urothelial cancer. Only in-frame clones appear in the TCRdb table, and some are missing; sequencing was by immunoSEQ multiplex PCR. Counted here are tens of thousands of clones, approximately 75% occurring once; the ten biggest clones make up over 3.5%. The sample in question was PBMCs, obtained around atezolizumab (anti-PD-L1) treatment. These receptors were taken from a man between 65 and 80 years old with urothelial cancer.

Only one count was recorded for this clone. The CDR3, as DNA: TGTGCCAGTAGTCCACGACTAGCGGGAGGGCCCCCCGGGGAGCTGTTTTTT. The encoded protein is CASSPRLAGGPPGELFF. The chain carries TRBV19 and TRBJ2-2, with 14 positions matching TRBD2. Germline V lookup: CDR1 LNHDA, CDR2 SQIVND (reference sequence). The CDR3 is 17 amino acids. The trim removed 5 bases at V and 6 bases at J, leaving 8 bases unmatched. Combining the CDR3 with reference TRBV19 and TRBJ2-2 gives the whole variable domain DGGITQSPKYLFRKEGQNVTLSCEQNLNHDAMYWYRQDPGQGLRLIYYSQIVNDFQKGDIAEGYSVSREKKESFPLTVTSAQKNPTAFYLCASSPRLAGGPPGELFFGEGSRLTVL.

The J gene is TRBJ2-2, the V gene TRBV6-5, with TRBD1 identical over 7 bases. This CDR3 region has 13 residues. V lost 8 bases, J lost 0 bases, and 0 bases stayed unmatched. The V gene's germline CDR1 is MNHEY and CDR2 SVGAGI. DNA for the CDR3: TGTGCCAGCGGGACAGCGAACACCGGGGAGCTGTTTTTT. It is translated as CASGTANTGELFF.

This clone has a single count. J is TRBJ2-4 and V is TRBV4-1, with a weak D call TRBD2 (6 bases). The CDR3 extends over 17 amino acids. Germline CDR1 MGHRA, CDR2 YSYEKL. V lost 4 bases and J 0 bases, leaving 16 bases between the germline ends. Here the CDR3 reads CASSPHGGGVAKNIQYF. The CDR3, as DNA: TGCGCCAGCAGCCCCCACGGCGGAGGGGTAGCCAAAAACATTCAGTACTTC.

The chain is built from TRBV15 and TRBJ2-3; 12 bases are a match to TRBD2. This CDR3 has 18 amino acids. CDR1 and CDR2 (germline): LNHNV, YYDKDF (reference sequence). Losses at the gene ends were 0 bases for V and 0 bases for J; bases not matched to a gene: 4. The chain's CDR3 is CATSRDRLAGASTDTQYF. As DNA, the CDR3 is TGTGCCACCAGCAGAGATAGACTAGCGGGAGCTAGCACAGATACGCAGTATTTT. Full variable domain (outside the CDR3, taken from reference TRBV15 and TRBJ2-3): DAMVIQNPRYQVTQFGKPVTLSCSQTLNHNVMYWYQQKSSQAPKLLFHYYDKDFNNEADTPDNFQSRRPNTSFCFLDIRSPGLGDTAMYLCATSRDRLAGASTDTQYFGPGTRLTVL.

The gene calls are TRBV6-5 and TRBJ1-2; TRBD1 agrees at 9 bases. This CDR3 contains 15 residues. The V segment lost 5 bases and the J segment 2 bases; nucleotides outside the gene matches: 6. Germline values: CDR1 MNHEY, CDR2 SVGAGI. CDR3 protein: CASSPWTGVNYGYTF. The CDR3 nucleotides read TGTGCCAGCAGTCCCTGGACAGGGGTCAACTATGGCTACACCTTC.

The chain joins TRBV14 to TRBJ2-1, with D possibly being TRBD2 (6 bases). The V end was cut by 2 bases, the J end by 5 bases, with 13 bases between. The CDR3 is 15 residues long. Germline lookup yields CDR1 SGHDN and CDR2 FVKESK. CDR3 DNA sequence: TGTGCCAGCAGCCAAAACGCGGGCGGGGACAATGAGCAGTTCTTC. Amino acids: CASSQNAGGDNEQFF.

J is TRBJ1-5 and V is TRBV18; D possibly corresponds to TRBD1 (6 bases). Trimming cost V 3 bases and J 4 bases, with 13 bases left between them. The germline CDR1 and CDR2 sequences are KGHSH and LQKENI. This CDR3 has 15 amino acids. CDR3 DNA: TGTGCCAGCTCACCGGGGGGGGGCTCTAATCAGCCCCAGCATTTT. Translated: CASSPGGGSNQPQHF.

The chain has TRBV30 and TRBJ2-7, with D possibly matching TRBD1 (6 bases). CDR3 length equals 12 residues. Germline V gene data show CDR1 as GTSNPN and CDR2 as SVGIG (reference sequence). V shed 4 bases and J shed 2 bases, with 9 bases lying between them. CDR3 bases: TGTGCCTGGACAGGGGACACCTACGAGCAGTACTTC. This gives the protein CAWTGDTYEQYF.

This chain connects TRBV27 to TRBJ1-5; possibly TRBD1 for D (5 bases). Germline values: CDR1 MNHEY, CDR2 SMNVEV (reference sequence). The ends were cut back, 7 bases at V and 1 base at J, with 23 bases in the middle. This CDR3 region has 18 residues. CDR3 DNA sequence: TGTGCCAGCATGAAGGGTCAGGGATTTACCTTGAGCAATCAGCCCCAGCATTTT. Protein: CASMKGQGFTLSNQPQHF.

V usage is TRBV19 and J usage is TRBJ2-1, with 8 bases that match TRBD1. The length of the CDR3 is 15 residues. Per the germline V gene, CDR1 is LNHDA and CDR2 is SQIVND (reference sequence). The junction had 7 bases not matched to a gene; V was cut back by 4 bases and J by 5 bases. CDR3 residues: CASSNRDRRDNEQFF. The CDR3 nucleotides are TGTGCCAGTAGTAACCGGGACAGGAGAGACAATGAGCAGTTCTTC. Full variable domain (missing parts from reference TRBV19 and TRBJ2-1): DGGITQSPKYLFRKEGQNVTLSCEQNLNHDAMYWYRQDPGQGLRLIYYSQIVNDFQKGDIAEGYSVSREKKESFPLTVTSAQKNPTAFYLCASSNRDRRDNEQFFGPGTRLTVL.

The rearrangement links TRBV7-3 to TRBJ1-3; TRBD1 aligns across 7 bases. Losses at the gene ends were 3 bases for V and 0 bases for J; bases not matched to a gene: 5. Germline V gene data show CDR1 as SGHTA and CDR2 as FQGTGA. This CDR3 region has 16 residues. CDR3 sequence reads: CASSFDRVLSGNTIYF. CDR3 DNA: TGTGCCAGCAGCTTCGACAGGGTCCTCTCTGGAAACACCATATATTTT.

This rearrangement joins TRBV14 to TRBJ2-5, with D possibly TRBD1 on 6 matching bases. This CDR3 spans 15 amino acids. Per germline, CDR1 SGHDN and CDR2 FVKESK. Trimming left V 5 bases short and J 4 bases short, with 17 bases between. The CDR3 is CASSTRQAAGETQYF. CDR3 nucleotide sequence: TGTGCCAGCAGCACCCGACAGGCCGCAGGAGAGACCCAGTACTTC.

This clone was picked up a small number of times. The chain has TRBV10-1 and TRBJ2-1; D unclear. The CDR3 contains 13 residues. Germline-derived CDR1 and CDR2 are WNHNN and SYGVQD (reference sequence). Trimming stripped 0 bases from V and 8 bases from J, with 8 bases between. CDR3 protein: CASSESRRYEQFF. DNA of the CDR3: TGCGCCAGCAGTGAGTCTCGTCGGTATGAGCAGTTCTTC.

This clone was observed a handful of times. The chain carries TRBV11-1 and TRBJ2-3; TRBD2 agrees at 10 bases. V trimming: 5 bases; J trimming: 9 bases; junction bases outside the gene matches: 5. The CDR3 is made up of 13 amino acids. In germline, CDR1 is SGHAT, CDR2 FQDESV (reference sequence). CDR3 bases: TGTGCCAGCAGCACCGCTAGCGGGGGAACGCAGTATTTT. It is translated as CASSTASGGTQYF.

The chain uses TRBV5-1 and TRBJ2-5, with TRBD2 identical over 7 bases. V shed 3 bases and J 4 bases; nucleotides not matched to a gene: 9. Germline V CDR1 and CDR2: SGHRS, YFSETQ. The CDR3 loop spans 15 amino acids. CDR3 region: CASSSNLASGETQYF. The CDR3 region has the DNA TGCGCCAGCAGCTCCAACTTGGCTAGCGGAGAGACCCAGTACTTC.

The genes are TRBV19 and TRBJ1-1; 7 bases map to TRBD1. The CDR3 is 14 amino acids. Unmatched junction bases numbered 7, after V lost 6 bases and J lost 3 bases. Germline-derived CDR1 and CDR2 are LNHDA and SQIVND (reference sequence). The CDR3 sequence is CASRGQSYYTEAFF. CDR3 sequence (DNA): TGTGCCAGTAGGGGACAGAGCTATTACACTGAAGCTTTCTTT.

This clone was recorded a few times. The chain carries TRBV28 and TRBJ1-1, with 12 bases that match TRBD1. CDR3 length: 15 residues. The germline CDR1 and CDR2 sequences are MDHEN and SYDVKM. The J segment lost 5 bases and the V segment lost 10 bases, leaving 11 bases of the junction unmatched. CDR3 in amino acids: CATTRDRGLRTEAFF. CDR3 nucleotide sequence: TGTGCCACCACCCGGGACAGGGGGCTTAGAACTGAAGCTTTCTTT.

V and J are TRBV7-2 and TRBJ2-7; 10 positions agree with TRBD1. CDR3 length equals 14 residues. V lost 4 bases, J lost 7 bases, and 7 bases stayed unmatched. Looked up from germline, CDR1 is SGHTA and CDR2 is FQGNSA. In nucleotides, the CDR3 is TGTGCCAGCAGCTCGGGACAGGGGTTGTGGGAGCAGTACTTC. Protein product: CASSSGQGLWEQYF.

V and J are TRBV27 and TRBJ2-7; 9 bases map to TRBD1. The CDR3 contains 13 residues. Germline lookup yields CDR1 MNHEY and CDR2 SMNVEV (reference sequence). The V segment lost 5 bases and the J segment 8 bases; nucleotides outside the gene matches: 7. The CDR3 DNA follows: TGTGCCAGCAGTCCGCCGGGACAGGGCAAGCAGTACTTC. Protein sequence: CASSPPGQGKQYF.

This rearrangement joins TRBV4-3 to TRBJ2-7, with TRBD2 matching 7 bases. The CDR3 sequence is 13 residues long. V shed 0 bases, J shed 7 bases, and the junction held 3 bases outside the gene matches. CDR1 and CDR2 (germline): LGHNA, YSLEER. Here the CDR3 reads CASSQDWGGEQYF. In DNA, the CDR3 is TGCGCCAGCAGCCAAGATTGGGGGGGGGAGCAGTACTTC.

The chain carries TRBV2 and TRBJ2-2; 14 bases map to TRBD2. The ends lost 10 bases at V and 5 bases at J; junction bases unmatched: 3. This CDR3 contains 14 residues. Germline V gene data show CDR1 as SNHLY and CDR2 as FYNNEI. This CDR3 reads CAIGTSGRTGELFF. As DNA, the CDR3 is TGTGCCATCGGGACTAGCGGGAGAACCGGGGAGCTGTTTTTT.

The CDR3 spells CASSLGRVRSETQYF. CDR3 nucleotides: TGCGCCAGCAGCTTGGGGAGGGTGAGATCTGAGACCCAGTACTTC. The rearrangement links TRBV5-1 to TRBJ2-5; TRBD2 is a possible D gene (6 bases). Germline values: CDR1 SGHRS, CDR2 YFSETQ. The CDR3 runs to 15 residues. Deletions cut 0 bases from V and 5 bases from J, with 14 bases between.

The chain is built from TRBV21-1 and TRBJ1-2. TRBV21-1 represents a pseudogene. The CDR3 has 13 amino acids. The CDR3 DNA reads TGTGCCAGCATCCCACCTAGGATCTATGGCTACACCTTC. It translates to CASIPPRIYGYTF.

J is TRBJ2-5 and V is TRBV6-9, with D possibly being TRBD1 (6 bases). Between the trimmed V and J ends, which lost 5 bases and 1 base, there was a span of 11 bases. The CDR3 totals 14 residues. Germline CDR1 reads MNHGY; CDR2 reads SVAAGI. CDR3 residues: CASSHRETQETQYF. In DNA, the CDR3 is TGTGCCAGCAGTCACAGGGAGACCCAAGAGACCCAGTACTTC.

The chain is built from TRBV7-9 and TRBJ1-2, with D unclear. The CDR3 runs 15 residues. The germline V and J ends were trimmed by 5 bases and 8 bases, with 21 bases remaining between them. Germline assignment: CDR1 SEHNR and CDR2 FQNEAQ (reference sequence). This chain's CDR3 is CASSPYGGYLSGYTF. As DNA, the CDR3 is TGTGCCAGCAGCCCCTATGGAGGGTACCTCTCCGGCTACACCTTC.

The V and J genes are TRBV11-2 and TRBJ2-2; D is possibly TRBD2 (6 bases). CDR3 size: 16 residues. V dropped 5 bases and J dropped 0 bases, with 13 bases sitting between them. Germline V gives CDR1 SGHAT, CDR2 FQNNGV. In DNA, the CDR3 is TGTGCCAGCAGCCTCGGGGCTAGCGCGAACACCGGGGAGCTGTTTTTT. This encodes CASSLGASANTGELFF.

The rearrangement uses TRBV4-2 and TRBJ1-2; TRBD1 might be the D (5 bases). From germline, CDR1 is LGHNA and CDR2 YNFKEQ. This CDR3 comprises 13 residues. Trimming cost V 3 bases and J 6 bases, with 11 bases left between them. CDR3 bases: TGTGCCAGCAGCCACGAAGACAGCAATGGCTACACCTTC. This sequence encodes CASSHEDSNGYTF.

This clone was seen just once. This chain uses TRBV5-8 with TRBJ1-2; 8 nucleotides align to TRBD1. Germline assignment: CDR1 SGHTS and CDR2 YDEGEE. This CDR3 contains 13 residues. Losses at the gene ends were 5 bases for V and 5 bases for J; bases not matched to a gene: 5. This chain's CDR3 is CASRSTGGYGYTF. As DNA, the CDR3 is TGTGCCAGCAGGTCTACAGGGGGGTATGGCTACACCTTC.

The chain couples TRBV7-2 to TRBJ2-1; TRBD2 matches 11 bases. The CDR3 totals 16 residues. The germline V gene encodes CDR1 SGHTA and CDR2 FQGNSA. V lost 5 bases, J lost 9 bases, and 12 bases stayed unmatched. The CDR3 coding sequence is TGTGCCAGCAGCGACGCTAGGACTAGCGGGTCCCCTGAGCAGTTCTTC. It encodes CASSDARTSGSPEQFF.